This is a list of T cell receptor beta chains from one sample in a study of beta chain features in type 1 diabetes. TCRdb keeps only in-frame clones here, not all; method: immunoSEQ multiplex PCR. The sample records about 270,000 clones, 13% to 15% being singletons. Sequenced sample: naive CD4+ T cells from blood. Receptors originate from a man aged 25-40 years with type 1 diabetes. Both conserved end residues are part of each CDR3. D genes are given only for firm matches. Rows give clone size only sometimes, using once, few, many, or a class for an expanded clone.

-	TRBV18	few	TRBJ1-1	CASSPELVGDTEAFF	TGTGCCAGCTCACCAGAATTGGTGGGCGACACTGAAGCTTTCTTT
TRBD2	TRBV9	-	TRBJ2-1	CASSVGTSDYNEQFF	TGTGCCAGCAGCGTGGGGACTAGCGATTACAATGAGCAGTTCTTC
TRBD2	TRBV7-2	few	TRBJ2-1	CASSFGTTYNEQFF	TGTGCCAGCAGCTTCGGGACTACTTACAATGAGCAGTTCTTC
-	TRBV7-9	-	TRBJ2-4	CASSQDNGRQYF	TGTGCCAGCAGCCAGGACAACGGCCGTCAGTACTTC
TRBD2	TRBV11-3	few	TRBJ2-1	CASGIAGSNEQFF	TGTGCCAGCGGAATAGCGGGAAGCAATGAGCAGTTCTTC
TRBD1	TRBV29-1	few	TRBJ2-3	CSVADRVYTDTQYF	TGCAGCGTCGCCGACAGGGTCTACACAGATACGCAGTATTTT
-	TRBV28	few	TRBJ1-2	CASTTTGSGGYTF	TGTGCCAGCACCACCACAGGGTCTGGAGGCTACACCTTC
-	TRBV28	few	TRBJ1-2	CASSLSGFGYTF	TGTGCCAGCAGTTTAAGCGGGTTCGGCTACACCTTC
-	TRBV28	once	TRBJ2-7	CASSLNSPTTVEQYF	TGTGCCAGCAGTTTAAATTCACCTACCACCGTCGAGCAGTACTTC
-	TRBV28	-	TRBJ1-5	CASSDAGVRNQPQHF	TGTGCCAGCAGTGACGCGGGGGTTCGGAATCAGCCCCAGCATTTT
-	TRBV4-3	many	TRBJ1-2	CASSQDGANYGYTF	TGCGCCAGCAGCCAAGATGGAGCTAACTATGGCTACACCTTC
TRBD1	TRBV5-6	few	TRBJ1-1	CASSPTGVFSSMNTEAFF	TGTGCCAGCAGTCCAACAGGGGTCTTTTCCTCGATGAACACTGAAGCTTTCTTT
TRBD2	TRBV7-2	-	TRBJ2-7	CASSLAGLSLEQYF	TGTGCCAGCAGCCTAGCGGGACTTTCCCTCGAGCAGTACTTC
TRBD1	TRBV30	few	TRBJ1-4	CAWRPAGGHEKLFF	TGTGCCTGGAGGCCGGCAGGGGGACATGAAAAACTGTTTTTT
-	TRBV5-1	-	TRBJ2-5	CASSLGLDQETQYF	TGCGCCAGCAGCTTGGGACTGGACCAAGAGACCCAGTACTTC
TRBD1	TRBV28	-	TRBJ2-1	CASHRGLLYNEQFF	TGTGCCAGCCACAGGGGGCTTTTATACAATGAGCAGTTCTTC
TRBD1	TRBV9	-	TRBJ2-1	CASSLDRGPYNEQFF	TGTGCCAGCTCCTTAGACAGGGGTCCCTACAATGAGCAGTTCTTC
-	TRBV11-2	-	TRBJ2-1	CASSLGLAYNEQFF	TGTGCCAGCAGCTTAGGCCTAGCGTACAATGAGCAGTTCTTC
TRBD2	TRBV5-1	-	TRBJ2-3	CASSTGLAVSTDTQYF	TGCGCCAGCAGCACCGGACTAGCAGTAAGCACAGATACGCAGTATTTT
TRBD1	TRBV7-6	-	TRBJ1-1	CASSRDSARDTEAFF	TGTGCCAGCAGCCGGGACAGTGCCCGGGACACTGAAGCTTTCTTT
-	TRBV7-9	-	TRBJ1-1	CASSLYTNTEAFF	TGTGCCAGCAGCTTATACACGAACACTGAAGCTTTCTTT
-	TRBV7-6	few	TRBJ2-3	CASSLASRSTDTQYF	TGTGCCAGCAGCCTCGCGTCAAGAAGCACAGATACGCAGTATTTT
-	TRBV4-3	few	TRBJ1-2	CASSQHPGTYDNYGYTF	TGCGCCAGCAGCCAACACCCGGGGACATATGATAACTATGGCTACACCTTC
-	TRBV4-2	few	TRBJ1-2	CASSQDHPARGYGYTF	TGTGCCAGCAGCCAAGATCATCCGGCCAGAGGATATGGCTACACCTTC
-	TRBV7-3	few	TRBJ2-2	CASSIQGPDTGELFF	TGTGCCAGCAGCATACAGGGACCTGACACCGGGGAGCTGTTTTTT
-	TRBV19	-	TRBJ2-7	CASQLDGRRGYEQYF	TGTGCCAGTCAGTTAGACGGCCGCAGGGGCTACGAGCAGTACTTC
-	TRBV6-1	-	TRBJ2-1	CASSTRQEVNNEQFF	TGTGCCAGCAGTACAAGACAGGAGGTGAACAATGAGCAGTTCTTC
-	TRBV7-3	-	TRBJ2-1	CASSLRVATGYNEQFF	TGTGCCAGCAGCTTAAGAGTCGCCACGGGCTACAATGAGCAGTTCTTC
TRBD2	TRBV27	few	TRBJ2-7	CASSLSALAGVTEQYF	TGTGCCAGCAGTTTATCGGCGCTAGCGGGAGTTACCGAGCAGTACTTC
-	TRBV7-9	-	TRBJ1-2	CASSQESAGGGYTF	TGTGCCAGCAGCCAAGAATCGGCAGGTGGCGGCTACACCTTC
-	TRBV30	-	TRBJ2-5	CAWSVVSGRETQYF	TGTGCCTGGAGTGTAGTAAGCGGCAGAGAGACCCAGTACTTC
TRBD1	TRBV5-6	few	TRBJ2-7	CASSLGQGLEQYF	TGTGCCAGCAGCTTGGGACAGGGCCTCGAGCAGTACTTC
-	TRBV20-1	-	TRBJ2-7	CSASLNYEQYF	TGCAGTGCTAGCTTAAACTACGAGCAGTACTTC
-	TRBV19	few	TRBJ1-1	CASQQGLNTEAFF	TGTGCCAGCCAACAGGGTTTGAACACTGAAGCTTTCTTT
-	TRBV28	few	TRBJ1-1	CASSLIGPLGAFF	TGTGCCAGCAGTTTAATCGGCCCACTAGGAGCTTTCTTT
TRBD1	TRBV28	-	TRBJ1-2	CASSSSGTGGDGYTF	TGTGCCAGCAGCTCCTCGGGGACAGGGGGCGATGGCTACACCTTC
TRBD2	TRBV7-2	few	TRBJ2-1	CASSLASGRGNEQFF	TGTGCCAGCAGCTTAGCGAGCGGGAGAGGGAATGAGCAGTTCTTC
-	TRBV7-2	-	TRBJ2-5	CASSSRETQYF	TGTGCCAGCAGCTCTAGGGAGACCCAGTACTTC
TRBD2	TRBV27	few	TRBJ2-3	CASSFRAGVADTQYF	TGTGCCAGCAGTTTCAGAGCGGGAGTGGCAGATACGCAGTATTTT
-	TRBV7-9	few	TRBJ2-2	CASSPRSGSLAGELFF	TGTGCCAGCAGCCCAAGGTCCGGGAGCTTGGCCGGGGAGCTGTTTTTT
TRBD2	TRBV7-2	few	TRBJ2-2	CASSLGGGAGTGELFF	TGTGCCAGCAGCTTAGGCGGGGGAGCGGGCACCGGGGAGCTGTTTTTT
-	TRBV28	-	TRBJ1-2	CASSSSRYGYTF	TGTGCCAGCAGTTCTAGTCGGTATGGCTACACCTTC
TRBD2	TRBV5-1	-	TRBJ2-1	CASSVDTSGNNEQFF	TGCGCCAGCAGCGTTGACACTAGCGGGAATAATGAGCAGTTCTTC
-	TRBV5-4	few	TRBJ1-2	CASSPDKNYGYTF	TGTGCCAGCAGCCCGGACAAGAACTATGGCTACACCTTC
-	TRBV7-3	-	TRBJ2-1	CASSLAAWANEQFF	TGTGCCAGCAGCTTAGCCGCCTGGGCTAATGAGCAGTTCTTC
-	TRBV13	-	TRBJ1-1	CASSFSMDTEAFF	TGTGCCAGCAGCTTCTCTATGGACACTGAAGCTTTCTTT